These 23 T cell receptor beta chains share one sample of origin, sequenced in a study of CD8 T cells in ankylosing spondylitis. A single record per CDR3 protein comes from TCRdb applying MiXCR to the 5' RACE reads. This table holds some 840,000 distinct CDR3 sequences, 12% found once. Findings and caveats of the study: Ankylosing spondylitis blood appeared to be characterized by a TCR beta motif of eight or nine highly homologous variants.

Their antigens are not known. The sequencing sample was made of blood, either unsorted or a sorted T cell fraction (not recorded which). Receptor source: a male donor with ankylosing spondylitis.

In its sample, this clonotype was seen many times. This chain connects TRBV20-1 to TRBJ1-2; no reliable D call. Germline values: CDR1 DFQATT, CDR2 SNEGSKA (reference sequence). This CDR3 is 12 amino acids long. The CDR3 spells CLPGAPDYGYTF. The DNA of the CDR3 is TGCCTCCCCGGCGCACCTGACTATGGCTACACCTTC.

This clonotype was counted only a few times. CDR3 sequence (DNA): TGTGCCAGCAGCCTAGGGGGGGAGATGAATGAGCAGTTCTTC. As protein: CASSLGGEMNEQFF. V gene TRBV7-2 combines with J gene TRBJ2-1; maybe TRBD2 (7 bases). The CDR3 runs to 14 residues. Deletions cut 5 bases from V and 7 bases from J, with 15 bases between. CDR1 and CDR2 (germline): SGHTA, FQGNSA.

The chain is built from TRBV2 and TRBJ2-2; maybe TRBD2 (5 bases). The CDR3 has 13 residues. V was shortened by 6 bases and J by 7 bases, with 12 bases between the two germline ends. Looked up from germline, CDR1 is SNHLY and CDR2 is FYNNEI. The CDR3 nucleotides read TGTGCCAGCAGACCGGACTGGGGCGGGGAGCTGTTTTTT. This sequence encodes CASRPDWGGELFF.

The chain uses TRBV20-1 and TRBJ2-2, with D possibly matching TRBD2 (6 bases). CDR3 length: 13 amino acids. Trimming removed 3 bases at V and 5 bases at J, with 10 bases between. The V gene's germline CDR1 is DFQATT and CDR2 SNEGSKA (reference sequence). The CDR3 spells CSASRGDTGELFF. In DNA form, the CDR3 reads TGCAGTGCTAGTCGCGGGGATACCGGGGAGCTGTTTTTT.

The chain combines TRBV6-2 or TRBV6-3 with TRBJ1-1; D is undetermined. The CDR3 spans 13 residues. The germline CDR1 and CDR2 sequences are MNHEY and SVGEGT. V lost 5 bases, J lost 6 bases, and 13 bases lay in between. The CDR3 DNA reads TGTGCCAGCAGTACCTTGGGGAGGGCTGAAGCTTTCTTT. Translating gives CASSTLGRAEAFF.

The table lists this clonotype with many counts. The chain recombines TRBV7-2 with TRBJ2-5, with D unresolved. V was trimmed by 6 bases and J by 1 base, leaving 12 bases between them. The germline CDR1 and CDR2 sequences are SGHTA and FQGNSA. There are 14 residues in the CDR3. The CDR3 nucleotides are TGTGCCAGCAGACAAAGCGCGGCCCAAGAGACCCAGTACTTC. Protein sequence: CASRQSAAQETQYF.

The chain couples TRBV6-2 or TRBV6-3 to TRBJ2-1; D call uncertain. V lost 6 bases and J 6 bases, leaving 9 bases between the germline ends. This CDR3 is 12 amino acids long. The germline V gene encodes CDR1 MNHEY and CDR2 SVGEGT. The CDR3 loop reads CASSKRSNEQFF. The CDR3 region has the DNA TGTGCCAGCAGCAAAAGATCCAATGAGCAGTTCTTC.

There are many counts of this clonotype. This chain joins TRBV7-2 and TRBJ2-1, with TRBD2 matching over 7 bases. The ends lost 3 bases at V and 3 bases at J; junction bases unmatched: 5. CDR3 length: 15 residues. Germline values: CDR1 SGHTA, CDR2 FQGNSA. The CDR3 DNA reads as TGTGCCAGCAGCTTGGCTAGCGGATTCTACAATGAGCAGTTCTTC. It is translated as CASSLASGFYNEQFF.

This chain joins TRBV20-1 and TRBJ2-7; 15 nucleotides agree with TRBD2. The CDR3 is 14 residues long. V lost 6 bases, J lost 7 bases, and 7 bases stayed unmatched. Germline V gene lookup returns CDR1 DFQATT and CDR2 SNEGSKA (reference sequence). CDR3 loop: CSAWTSGGAEEQYF. CDR3 coding DNA: TGCAGTGCCTGGACTAGCGGGGGGGCCGAAGAGCAGTACTTC.

This clonotype has a count of ten or more. V is TRBV12-3 or TRBV12-4 and J is TRBJ1-1, with D unresolved. The CDR3 is 11 amino acids. V lost 6 bases and J lost 11, with 13 bases in between. The CDR3 region is CASRLAGGAFF. The CDR3 DNA reads TGTGCCAGCAGGCTAGCGGGAGGTGCTTTCTTT.

The chain couples TRBV7-9 to TRBJ2-5; no firm D call. The length of the CDR3 is 12 residues. Trimming cost V 5 bases and J 2 bases, with 6 bases left between them. Germline-derived CDR1 and CDR2 are SEHNR and FQNEAQ (reference sequence). CDR3 DNA: TGTGCCAGCAGCACAGAACAAGAGACCCAGTACTTC. Translation: CASSTEQETQYF.

The chain carries TRBV10-3 and TRBJ2-3; D call uncertain. V was clipped by 0 bases and J by 4 bases, with 8 bases between them. Germline V gives CDR1 ENHRY, CDR2 SYGVKD. The CDR3 totals 14 residues. CDR3 amino acids: CAISESKSADTQYF. The CDR3 DNA is TGTGCCATCAGTGAGTCTAAAAGCGCAGATACGCAGTATTTT.

A few counts support this clonotype. This chain links TRBV6-2 or TRBV6-3 with TRBJ2-6; no clear D gene. V gave up 6 bases and J gave up 1 base, with 13 bases separating them. The CDR3 is 16 amino acids. The germline gives CDR1 MNHEY, CDR2 SVGEGT. The CDR3 region has the DNA TGTGCCAGCAGAAAGATTACAGATTCTGGGGCCAACGTCCTGACTTTC. It codes for CASRKITDSGANVLTF.

The chain is built from TRBV20-1 and TRBJ1-2; unclear D gene. The CDR3 has 13 amino acids. The germline V and J ends were trimmed by 3 bases and 0 bases, with 8 bases remaining between them. CDR1 DFQATT and CDR2 SNEGSKA come from the germline V gene (reference sequence). CDR3 nucleotide sequence: TGCAGTGCTAGTGGGGTCACTAACTATGGCTACACCTTC. Its protein product is CSASGVTNYGYTF.

This sequence joins TRBV10-3 and TRBJ2-5; possibly TRBD1 for D (8 bases). The germline gives CDR1 ENHRY, CDR2 SYGVKD. The CDR3 consists of 15 residues. Trimming shortened V by 4 bases and J by 5 bases, and 17 bases separated the two germline ends. CDR3 loop: CAISGTGRAAETQYF. CDR3 DNA sequence: TGTGCCATCAGTGGGACAGGGAGGGCGGCGGAGACCCAGTACTTC.

The V gene is TRBV7-6, the J gene TRBJ2-7, with TRBD1 identical over 10 bases. The CDR3 contains 16 residues. Germline CDR1 is SGHVS and CDR2 is FNYEAQ. Trimming cost V 5 bases and J 4 bases; bases outside gene matches: 11. The CDR3 here is CASSPRGDRGPYEQYF. The CDR3 DNA reads TGTGCCAGCAGCCCACGAGGGGACAGGGGACCTTACGAGCAGTACTTC.

The genes are TRBV7-8 and TRBJ2-1, with D unclear. This CDR3 has 12 residues. Germline assignment: CDR1 SGHVS and CDR2 FQNEAQ. The germline V and J ends were trimmed by 5 bases and 9 bases, with 11 bases remaining between them. CDR3 in amino acids: CASSRTTGEQFF. As DNA, the CDR3 is TGTGCCAGCAGCCGCACTACCGGTGAGCAGTTCTTC.

In its sample, this clonotype was seen many times. The chain couples TRBV24-1 to TRBJ1-2; D is uncertain. The V gene's germline CDR1 is KGHDR and CDR2 SFDVKD. The CDR3 spans 13 residues. V dropped 3 bases and J dropped 6 bases, with 10 bases sitting between them. The CDR3 DNA follows: TGTGCCACCAGTGATGGGCAGCGGGATGGCTACACCTTC. It codes for CATSDGQRDGYTF.

In its sample, this clonotype was seen many times. The chain uses TRBV29-1 and TRBJ2-3, with a weak D call TRBD2 (5 bases). V was shortened by 6 bases and J by 3 bases, with 13 bases between the two germline ends. Germline CDR1 reads SQVTM; CDR2 reads ANQGSEA. CDR3 length equals 13 residues. The CDR3: CSVSGDGTDTQYF. The CDR3 DNA reads as TGCAGCGTCAGCGGAGACGGGACAGATACGCAGTATTTT.

In this sample, this clonotype turned up a few times. The rearrangement uses TRBV28 and TRBJ2-1, with TRBD2 matching 11 bases. V shed 5 bases, J shed 9 bases, and the junction held 9 bases outside the gene matches. The V gene's germline CDR1 is MDHEN and CDR2 SYDVKM. The CDR3 has 15 residues. CDR3 nucleotide sequence: TGTGCCAGCAGTCAGGTCCTAGCGGGGGGACTTGAGCAGTTCTTC. It is translated as CASSQVLAGGLEQFF.

The table lists this clonotype with a few counts. The V gene is TRBV29-1, the J gene TRBJ1-2; D is ambiguous. V lost 6 bases and J 1 base, leaving 12 bases between the germline ends. The CDR3 length is 13 residues. Germline-derived CDR1 and CDR2 are SQVTM and ANQGSEA. The CDR3 spells CSVLVRDNYGYTF. The CDR3, as DNA: TGCAGCGTCCTGGTGCGGGATAACTATGGCTACACCTTC.

The chain couples TRBV7-2 to TRBJ2-3, with 8 bases aligning to TRBD1. Germline-derived CDR1 and CDR2 are SGHTA and FQGNSA. V was pared by 5 bases and J by 4 bases, with 11 bases of the junction left unmatched. The CDR3 consists of 16 residues. CDR3 nucleotides: TGTGCCAGCAGCCCCGGCGCCGGACAGGGTGCAGATACGCAGTATTTT. This encodes CASSPGAGQGADTQYF.

This clonotype has only a few counts. The chain joins TRBV7-2 to TRBJ2-3; 7 nucleotides align to TRBD1. V shed 6 bases and J 2 bases; nucleotides not matched to a gene: 5. This CDR3 spans 14 amino acids. Germline CDR1 and CDR2: SGHTA and FQGNSA. CDR3 in amino acids: CASRVQGLTDTQYF. In DNA form, the CDR3 reads TGTGCCAGCAGGGTACAGGGGCTCACAGATACGCAGTATTTT.